Listed below are T cell receptor beta chains from one sample, sequenced in a study of cytomegalovirus exposure and HLA in healthy donors. The method was immunoSEQ multiplex PCR; TCRdb's version includes in-frame clones alone and lacks a portion of them. Here the sample spans approximately 130,000 clones, around 73% being singletons. Sequencing was done on a sample of PBMCs. These receptors were taken from a man in his forties or fifties in good health and CMV-seronegative. Each CDR3 is given with its conserved first and last residue. The D gene is left open where the match is weak. Some rows mark clone size as missing; the rest say once, few, many or name a class of expanded clone.

d_call,j_call,v_call,clone_size,cdr3_aa,cdr3_nt
NA,TRBJ2-5,TRBV30,NA,CAWTPGRGETQYF,TGTGCCTGGACCCCCGGCAGGGGAGAGACCCAGTACTTC
NA,TRBJ2-7,TRBV5-1,NA,CASSPQQGRTYEQYF,TGCGCCAGCAGCCCCCAACAGGGGAGGACCTACGAGCAGTACTTC
TRBD2,TRBJ2-3,TRBV19,NA,CASSTGLAGATDTQYF,TGTGCCAGTAGTACGGGACTAGCGGGAGCAACAGATACGCAGTATTTT
NA,TRBJ2-5,TRBV7-2,few,CASSLAGSTGETQYF,TGTGCCAGCAGCTTAGCGGGTAGCACGGGAGAGACCCAGTACTTC
NA,TRBJ1-5,TRBV7-8,NA,CASGVRGEGTQPQHF,TGTGCCAGCGGGGTTCGGGGAGAGGGTACTCAGCCCCAGCATTTT
NA,TRBJ2-5,TRBV9,NA,CASSVEPGWGETQYF,TGTGCCAGCAGCGTAGAACCGGGATGGGGAGAGACCCAGTACTTC
NA,TRBJ2-3,TRBV6-5,once,CASRSGVHEEYF,TGTGCCAGCAGATCAGGGGTTCATGAAGAGTATTTT
NA,TRBJ2-2,TRBV5-1,NA,CASSLVPGSTGELFF,TGCGCCAGCAGCTTGGTGCCAGGCTCGACCGGGGAGCTGTTTTTT
TRBD1,TRBJ2-1,TRBV5-4,NA,CASSLVQGAFNEQFF,TGTGCCAGCAGCTTGGTTCAGGGGGCTTTTAATGAGCAGTTCTTC
TRBD1,TRBJ2-7,TRBV7-9,NA,CSSSPQGYEQYF,TGTTCCAGCAGCCCACAGGGGTACGAGCAGTACTTC
TRBD2,TRBJ2-3,TRBV10-3,NA,CAISQTSGDSTDTQYF,TGTGCCATCAGTCAAACTAGCGGAGATAGCACAGATACGCAGTATTTT
TRBD2,TRBJ2-5,TRBV2,NA,CASRTSGSQETQYF,TGTGCCAGTCGGACTAGCGGGAGTCAGGAGACCCAGTACTTC
NA,TRBJ1-2,TRBV6-6,NA,CASSTEGGAYGYTF,TGTGCCAGCAGCACCGAAGGGGGTGCCTATGGCTACACCTTC
NA,TRBJ2-7,TRBV10-3,NA,CAIGTSEDYEQYF,TGTGCCATTGGGACATCCGAAGACTACGAGCAGTACTTC